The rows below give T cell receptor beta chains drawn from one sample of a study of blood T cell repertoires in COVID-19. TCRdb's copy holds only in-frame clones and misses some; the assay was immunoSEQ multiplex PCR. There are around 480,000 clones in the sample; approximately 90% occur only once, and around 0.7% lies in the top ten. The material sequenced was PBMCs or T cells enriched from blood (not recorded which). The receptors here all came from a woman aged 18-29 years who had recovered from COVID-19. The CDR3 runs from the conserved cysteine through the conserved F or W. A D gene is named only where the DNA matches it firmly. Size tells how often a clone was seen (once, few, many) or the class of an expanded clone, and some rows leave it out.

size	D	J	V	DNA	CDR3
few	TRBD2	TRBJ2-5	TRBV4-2	TGTGCCAGCAGCCAAGAGGTGGCTAGCGGGGGGCCGGAGACCCAGTACTTC	CASSQEVASGGPETQYF
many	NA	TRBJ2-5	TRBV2	TGTGCCAGCAGTGAAAGATGGAGCGGAGGCCGGGGAGAGACCCAGTACTTC	CASSERWSGGRGETQYF
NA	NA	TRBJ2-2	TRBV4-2	TGTGCCAGCAGCCAAGATCTGAGGGCTACCACCGGGGAGCTGTTTTTT	CASSQDLRATTGELFF
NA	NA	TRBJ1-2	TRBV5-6	TGTGCCAGCAGCTTGATCTTGGACAGACTGGACCTTAATGGCTACACCTTC	CASSLILDRLDLNGYTF
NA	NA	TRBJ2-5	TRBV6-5	TGTGCCAGCACCCAGGACTACCAAGAGACCCAGTACTTC	CASTQDYQETQYF
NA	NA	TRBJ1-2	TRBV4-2	TGTGCCAGCAGCCAAGATAATCAGGGTGGCTACACCTTC	CASSQDNQGGYTF
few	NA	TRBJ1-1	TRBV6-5	TGTGCCAGCAGTTCCGGGGACACCCTGAGCACTGAAGCTTTCTTT	CASSSGDTLSTEAFF
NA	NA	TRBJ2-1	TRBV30	TGTGCCTGGAGGGGGGCCTCCTACAATGAGCAGTTCTTC	CAWRGASYNEQFF
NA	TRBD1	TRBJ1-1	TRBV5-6	TGTGCCAGCAGCCGACAGGGTCAGGCTTTCTTT	CASSRQGQAFF
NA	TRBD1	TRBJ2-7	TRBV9	TGTGCCAGCAGCCCCCGGACAGGGGACCCCTACGAGCAGTACTTC	CASSPRTGDPYEQYF
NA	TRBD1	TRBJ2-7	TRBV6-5	TGTGCCAGCCTTGGACAGGATCGGCTGGGGGAGCAGTACTTC	CASLGQDRLGEQYF
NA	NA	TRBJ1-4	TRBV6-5	TGTGCCAGCAGTTACGAAAGCGGCGCCGCCAAAAAACTGTTTTTT	CASSYESGAAKKLFF
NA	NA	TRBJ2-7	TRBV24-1	TGTGCCCCCCTTGTTCGCAGGGGTTCCCACGAGCAGTACTTC	CAPLVRRGSHEQYF
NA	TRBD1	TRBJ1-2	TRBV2	TGTGCCAGCAGCGGGACAGGGGGCTATGGCTACACCTTC	CASSGTGGYGYTF
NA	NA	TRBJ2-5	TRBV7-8	TGTGCCAGCAGCAAGACACAGACGGGGGGCCCCGAGACCCAGTACTTC	CASSKTQTGGPETQYF
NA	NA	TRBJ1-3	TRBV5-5	TGTGCCAGCAGCCCCTCCGTACAGGATATAATTGAAGGAAACACCATATATTTT	CASSPSVQDIIEGNTIYF
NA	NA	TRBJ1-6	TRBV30	TGTGCCTGGATCTCAGGGGCAGATAATTCACCCCTCCACTTT	CAWISGADNSPLHF
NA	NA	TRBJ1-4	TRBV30	TGTGCCTGGAGTGTACATCAGGAAAAACTGTTTTTT	CAWSVHQEKLFF
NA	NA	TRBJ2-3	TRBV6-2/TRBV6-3	TGTGCCAGCAGTTACGCGAGACTAGGGAATACAGATACGCAGTATTTT	CASSYARLGNTDTQYF
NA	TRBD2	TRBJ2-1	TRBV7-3	TGTGCCAGCAGCGGAGCCGGGACTAGCGGGGGTAGTGAGCAGTTCTTC	CASSGAGTSGGSEQFF
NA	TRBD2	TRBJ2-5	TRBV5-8	TGTGCCAGCAGGTTCCTGGGAGGACTAGCCGTAAAAGAGACCCAGTACTTC	CASRFLGGLAVKETQYF
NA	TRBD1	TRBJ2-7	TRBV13	TGTGCCAGCAGCCTTAGGGGGGACAGGGGGAACCACGAGCAGTACTTC	CASSLRGDRGNHEQYF
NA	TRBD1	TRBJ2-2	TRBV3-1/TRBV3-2	TGTGCCAGCAGCTCGGACAGGGATACCGGGGAGCTGTTTTTT	CASSSDRDTGELFF
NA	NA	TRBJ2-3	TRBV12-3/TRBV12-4	TGTGCCAGCAGTCCGCAACTCCGGGGGAAAGAGTATTTT	CASSPQLRGKEYF
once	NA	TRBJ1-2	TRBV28	TGTGCCATCCGTAAGACAGCTAACTATGGCTACACCTTC	CAIRKTANYGYTF
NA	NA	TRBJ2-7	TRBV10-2	TGCGCCAGCAGTGACCGTTCCTACGAGCAGTACTTC	CASSDRSYEQYF
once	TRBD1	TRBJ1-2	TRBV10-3	TGTGCCATCAGTGAGTCCCCGGACAGGTTCTATGGCTACACCTTC	CAISESPDRFYGYTF
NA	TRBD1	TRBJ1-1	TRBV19	TGTGCCGGCTCCCGGACAGGCAACACTGAAGCTTTCTTT	CAGSRTGNTEAFF
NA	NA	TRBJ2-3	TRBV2	TGTGCCAGCATTCTGGCTCCAACAGATACGCAGTATTTT	CASILAPTDTQYF
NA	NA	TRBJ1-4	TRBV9	TGTGCCAGCAGCGTAGGGCAGGGGACTAATGAAAAACTGTTTTTT	CASSVGQGTNEKLFF
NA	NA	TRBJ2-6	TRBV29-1	TGCAGCGCCTCCTCTGGGGCCAACGTCCTGACTTTC	CSASSGANVLTF
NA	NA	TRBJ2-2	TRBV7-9	TGTGCCAGCAGCCCAACCAGCACCGGGGAGCTGTTTTTT	CASSPTSTGELFF
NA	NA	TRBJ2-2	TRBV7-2	TGTGCCAGCAGCTTATTAGGGGCCCGAAACACCGGGGAGCTGTTTTTT	CASSLLGARNTGELFF
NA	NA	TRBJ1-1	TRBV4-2	TGTGCCAGCAGCCAAGAATCTCGCTCGGGGGGCACTGAAGCTTTCTTT	CASSQESRSGGTEAFF
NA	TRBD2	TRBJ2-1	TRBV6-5	TGTGCCAGCACTTTTAGCGGGGCGAGGGATGAGCAGTTCTTC	CASTFSGARDEQFF
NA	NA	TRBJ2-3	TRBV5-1	TGCGCCAGCAGCCCTAGGGGACTGGGCACAGATACGCAGTATTTT	CASSPRGLGTDTQYF
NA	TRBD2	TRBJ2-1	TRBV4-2	TGTGCCAGCAGCCAAGGGCGGGGGGAAGTTGAGCAGTTCTTC	CASSQGRGEVEQFF
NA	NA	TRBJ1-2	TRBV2	TGTGCCAGCAGTGAGGGGGGAGGGTGGCTAAGGTATGGCTACACCTTC	CASSEGGGWLRYGYTF
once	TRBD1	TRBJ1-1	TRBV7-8	TGTGCCAGCAGCTTAGTGATGGGACAGATGAACACTGAAGCTTTCTTT	CASSLVMGQMNTEAFF
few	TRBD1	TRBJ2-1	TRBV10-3	TGTGCCATCAGTGACCCGACAGGGGCTGATAATGAGCAGTTCTTC	CAISDPTGADNEQFF
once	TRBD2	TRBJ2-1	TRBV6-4	TGTGCCTCCCGGACTAGCGGGGATTCCTACAATGAGCAGTTCTTC	CASRTSGDSYNEQFF